A single sample gave rise to the 21 T cell receptor beta chains below, sequenced in a study of PD-L1 blockade in urothelial cancer. The data were produced by immunoSEQ multiplex PCR, yet TCRdb's version contains in-frame clones alone and is incomplete. The table records tens of thousands of clones, around 85% of them present only once. Sequencing used PBMCs, obtained around atezolizumab (anti-PD-L1) treatment. These receptors were collected from a man in his fifties or sixties with urothelial cancer.

This sequence joins TRBV11-2 and TRBJ2-4; 7 bases align to TRBD1. The CDR3 covers 16 residues. Unmatched junction bases numbered 10, after V lost 5 bases and J lost 3 bases. CDR1 and CDR2 (germline): SGHAT, FQNNGV. CDR3 sequence: CASSHPQGSGKNIQYF. The CDR3 DNA reads as TGTGCCAGCAGCCATCCACAGGGGTCGGGCAAAAACATTCAGTACTTC.

The chain employs TRBV10-3 and TRBJ1-2; TRBD1 agrees at 9 bases. V trimming: 4 bases; J trimming: 5 bases; junction bases outside the gene matches: 5. The CDR3 loop spans 14 amino acids. The germline CDR1 and CDR2 sequences are ENHRY and SYGVKD. CDR3 nucleotides: TGTGCCATCAGTGTTCCGGACAGGGGATATGGCTACACCTTC. As protein: CAISVPDRGYGYTF.

J is TRBJ1-2 and V is TRBV28; D may be TRBD1 (5 bases). In germline, CDR1 is MDHEN, CDR2 SYDVKM. V was shortened by 1 base and J by 7 bases, with 13 bases between the two germline ends. CDR3 length: 14 residues. This chain's CDR3 is CASSLFRGYPGYTF. The CDR3 DNA reads as TGTGCCAGCAGTTTATTTAGGGGATATCCTGGCTACACCTTC.

This sequence joins TRBV15 and TRBJ2-4; no clear D gene. V dropped 1 base and J dropped 0 bases, with 10 bases sitting between them. Germline CDR1 is LNHNV and CDR2 is YYDKDF (reference sequence). This CDR3 comprises 16 residues. Written as DNA, the CDR3 is TGTGCCACCAGCAGAGGAGGTATGGGAGCCAAAAACATTCAGTACTTC. This gives the protein CATSRGGMGAKNIQYF.

This chain links TRBV5-1 with TRBJ1-4; the D is unclear. Deletions cut 5 bases from V and 0 bases from J, with 5 bases between. The CDR3 consists of 13 residues. Germline loops: CDR1 SGHRS, CDR2 YFSETQ. Here the CDR3 DNA reads TGCGCCAGCAGTACAGCAACTAATGAAAAACTGTTTTTT. Amino acids: CASSTATNEKLFF.

This clone has more than one count but fewer than ten. The chain employs TRBV6-1 and TRBJ1-5, with 9 bases that match TRBD1. In germline, CDR1 is MNHNS, CDR2 SASEGT. The CDR3 contains 15 residues. The trim removed 7 bases at V and 3 bases at J, leaving 7 bases unmatched. The CDR3 bases are TGTGCCAGCATCAGGGGACAGGGTAACAATCAGCCCCAGCATTTT. Its protein is CASIRGQGNNQPQHF.

This clone was detected once. The CDR3 DNA sequence: TGTGCCAGTAGTCAGGGGAGTTCGGGGAACACTGAAGCTTTCTTT. Translated: CASSQGSSGNTEAFF. The chain couples TRBV19 to TRBJ1-1; D may be TRBD1 (6 bases). Germline CDR1 and CDR2: LNHDA and SQIVND (reference sequence). V was shortened by 5 bases and J by 1 base, with 14 bases between the two germline ends. CDR3 length equals 15 residues.

The chain has TRBV19 and TRBJ1-6; D not certain. Germline V CDR1 and CDR2: LNHDA, SQIVND (reference sequence). V was trimmed by 1 base and J by 4 bases, leaving 14 bases between them. This CDR3 is built from 17 residues. In DNA, the CDR3 is TGTGCCAGTAGTATAGCGCACAGCATAAATTATAATTCACCCCTCCACTTT. As protein: CASSIAHSINYNSPLHF.

The chain combines TRBV19 with TRBJ1-4; possible D gene TRBD1, 5 bases. Germline V gene sequence: CDR1 LNHDA, CDR2 SQIVND (reference sequence). The CDR3 contains 13 residues. Trimming pared 5 bases from V and 8 bases from J, leaving 12 bases between. CDR3 DNA: TGTGCCAGTAGTGTGGGGCACGGGGAAAAACTGTTTTTT. Its protein is CASSVGHGEKLFF.

CDR3 loop: CASSWGLADEQFF. The CDR3, as DNA: TGCGCCAGCAGCTGGGGACTAGCGGATGAGCAGTTCTTC. The rearrangement uses TRBV5-1 and TRBJ2-1; TRBD2 matches at 11 bases. After removal of 3 bases from V and 8 bases from J, the junction contained 1 base not matched to a gene. Per the germline V gene, CDR1 is SGHRS and CDR2 is YFSETQ. The CDR3 extends over 13 amino acids.

The rearrangement joins TRBV5-4 to TRBJ1-5, with 7 bases matching TRBD1. The CDR3 has 15 residues. V shed 0 bases and J 3 bases; nucleotides not matched to a gene: 3. Germline-derived CDR1 and CDR2 are SGHNT and YYREEE (reference sequence). CDR3: CASSLDGTVNQPQHF. The CDR3 coding sequence is TGTGCCAGCAGCTTGGACGGGACAGTCAATCAGCCCCAGCATTTT.

The rearrangement links TRBV15 to TRBJ2-7; TRBD1 matches 12 bases. The germline V gene encodes CDR1 LNHNV and CDR2 YYDKDF (reference sequence). V was pared by 1 base and J by 7 bases, with 5 bases of the junction left unmatched. The CDR3 is 15 residues long. The CDR3 DNA reads as TGTGCCACCAGCAGAGGGGGACAGGGGGCCGGAGAGCAGTACTTC. It codes for CATSRGGQGAGEQYF.

V and J are TRBV2 and TRBJ2-7; D ambiguous. The CDR3 runs to 15 residues. CDR1 is SNHLY and CDR2 is FYNNEI in the germline V gene. Trimming removed 1 base from V and 2 bases from J, with 12 bases in between. This CDR3 is CASSEGAMSAYEQYF. CDR3 bases: TGTGCCAGCAGTGAAGGGGCCATGTCGGCCTACGAGCAGTACTTC.

This chain connects TRBV6-6 to TRBJ2-7; possible D gene TRBD2, 6 bases. The CDR3 has 13 residues. Trimming cost V 7 bases and J 0 bases, with 10 bases left between them. CDR1 and CDR2 from the germline V gene are MNHNY and SVGAGI (reference sequence). The CDR3 loop is CASTLGGSYEQYF. The CDR3 region has the DNA TGTGCCAGCACGTTGGGGGGCTCCTACGAGCAGTACTTC.

This chain uses TRBV5-5 with TRBJ1-2; 7 bases line up with TRBD1. CDR1 is SGHKS, CDR2 YYEKEE, per germline (reference sequence). The V segment lost 4 bases and the J segment 4 bases; nucleotides outside the gene matches: 13. The CDR3 totals 16 residues. The CDR3 DNA is TGTGCCAGCAGCCTCCGACAGGGTGCCTTGGGCTATGGCTACACCTTC. This sequence encodes CASSLRQGALGYGYTF.

The chain couples TRBV7-8 to TRBJ1-2; D might be TRBD1 (6 bases). V lost 4 bases and J lost 8, with 14 bases in between. The CDR3 spans 13 residues. CDR1 and CDR2 (germline): SGHVS, FQNEAQ. For the CDR3, the DNA is TGTGCCAGCAGCTCTGCGGGGGCCGGGGGCTACACCTTC. Protein product: CASSSAGAGGYTF.

This sequence joins TRBV6-1 and TRBJ1-1; TRBD1 aligns across 8 bases. Germline V CDR1 and CDR2: MNHNS, SASEGT. This CDR3 is 15 amino acids long. The V segment lost 5 bases and the J segment 2 bases; nucleotides outside the gene matches: 7. CDR3 amino acids: CASSRTGRPNTEAFF. The CDR3 DNA follows: TGTGCCAGCAGTAGGACAGGGCGGCCTAACACTGAAGCTTTCTTT.

The chain recombines TRBV4-3 with TRBJ2-1; possibly TRBD2 for D (6 bases). V was pared by 4 bases and J by 15 bases, with 28 bases between. Germline CDR1 is LGHNA and CDR2 is YSLEER. The CDR3 consists of 16 residues. The CDR3 DNA sequence: TGCGCCAGCAGCCTCTTAATCACTTTAGCGGCAAAGAGGGTGTTCTTC. Its translation is CASSLLITLAAKRVFF.

The V call is TRBV27, the J call TRBJ1-1; D is unclear. V shed 3 bases and J shed 1 base, with 6 bases lying between them. CDR3 length: 13 residues. The germline V gene has CDR1 MNHEY and CDR2 SMNVEV (reference sequence). CDR3 in amino acids: CASSFNRNTEAFF. DNA for the CDR3: TGTGCCAGCAGTTTTAATAGGAACACTGAAGCTTTCTTT.

This chain links TRBV7-2 with TRBJ2-7; 9 positions agree with TRBD2. V lost 7 bases and J lost 4; bases outside the gene matches: 2. The CDR3 has 12 residues. Germline V gene sequence: CDR1 SGHTA, CDR2 FQGNSA. The CDR3 DNA follows: TGTGCCAGCACTAGCGGGGTATACGAGCAGTACTTC. Translated, it gives CASTSGVYEQYF. Using reference TRBV7-2 and TRBJ2-7 for the parts outside the CDR3, the full variable domain is GAGVSQSPSNKVTEKGKDVELRCDPISGHTALYWYRQSLGQGLEFLIYFQGNSAPDKSGLPSDRFSAERTGGSVSTLTIQRTQQEDSAVYLCASTSGVYEQYFGPGTRLTVT.

In its sample, this clone was seen a few times. The chain employs TRBV7-8 and TRBJ2-1; TRBD2 aligns across 7 bases. The CDR3 totals 14 residues. From germline, CDR1 is SGHVS and CDR2 FQNEAQ. J lost 6 bases, V lost 1 base, and 3 bases had no gene match. This CDR3 reads CASSLESSGNEQFF. CDR3 bases: TGTGCCAGCAGCTTAGAGTCTAGCGGCAATGAGCAGTTCTTC.